Listed below are T cell receptor beta chains from one sample, sequenced in a study of shared T cell receptors in the human thymus. Libraries were prepared by immunoSEQ multiplex PCR; TCRdb keeps only in-frame clonotypes and omits some of them. The data contain hundreds of thousands of clones, over 75% of them singletons. This sample was also put to use in a study of human thymus T cells.

The sample taken for sequencing was thymocytes. The receptors were sampled from a boy under two years old with a congenital heart defect. The CDR3 runs from the conserved cysteine through the conserved F or W. The order of the fields is V gene, J gene, clone size, D gene, CDR3 protein, CDR3 DNA. The D gene is left open where the match is weak. Size values are once, few and many counts, or a class for expanded clones, and some rows have none.

v_gene: TRBV29-1; j_gene: TRBJ2-1; abundance: -; d_gene: TRBD2; CDR3aa: CSVETSGRHNEQFF; CDR3nt: TGCAGCGTTGAGACTAGCGGGAGGCACAATGAGCAGTTCTTC
v_gene: TRBV5-4; j_gene: TRBJ2-7; abundance: -; d_gene: -; CDR3aa: CASSLATSYEQYF; CDR3nt: TGTGCCAGCAGCTTGGCTACCTCCTACGAGCAGTACTTC
v_gene: TRBV4-1; j_gene: TRBJ1-2; abundance: -; d_gene: TRBD1; CDR3aa: CASSQADRDYGYTF; CDR3nt: TGCGCCAGCAGCCAGGCAGACAGGGACTATGGCTACACCTTC
v_gene: TRBV28; j_gene: TRBJ1-2; abundance: -; d_gene: -; CDR3aa: CASSLRTQGISGYTF; CDR3nt: TGTGCCAGCAGTTTGCGGACTCAGGGGATTAGTGGCTACACCTTC
v_gene: TRBV19; j_gene: TRBJ1-5; abundance: few; d_gene: -; CDR3aa: CASSTRGRKPQHF; CDR3nt: TGTGCCAGTAGTACCCGGGGGAGAAAGCCCCAGCATTTT
v_gene: TRBV5-5; j_gene: TRBJ1-1; abundance: -; d_gene: -; CDR3aa: CASSRGSAEAFF; CDR3nt: TGTGCCAGCAGCAGGGGGTCGGCTGAAGCTTTCTTT
v_gene: TRBV28; j_gene: TRBJ1-4; abundance: -; d_gene: -; CDR3aa: CASSLGRGRRAEKLFF; CDR3nt: TGTGCCAGCAGTTTAGGTCGAGGGCGGCGGGCGGAAAAACTGTTTTTT
v_gene: TRBV7-9; j_gene: TRBJ1-2; abundance: -; d_gene: TRBD1; CDR3aa: CASSVGTGPILLYGYTF; CDR3nt: TGTGCCAGCAGCGTCGGGACAGGGCCCATATTACTCTATGGCTACACCTTC
v_gene: TRBV27; j_gene: TRBJ2-6; abundance: -; d_gene: -; CDR3aa: CASSVYRVGLSGANVLTF; CDR3nt: TGTGCCAGCAGTGTCTACAGGGTTGGCCTTTCTGGGGCCAACGTCCTGACTTTC
v_gene: TRBV4-1; j_gene: TRBJ2-7; abundance: -; d_gene: TRBD2; CDR3aa: CASSPRPSGGSYEQYF; CDR3nt: TGCGCCAGCAGCCCCCGGCCTAGCGGAGGGAGCTACGAGCAGTACTTC
v_gene: TRBV14; j_gene: TRBJ2-7; abundance: -; d_gene: -; CDR3aa: CASSQVQGREQYF; CDR3nt: TGTGCCAGCAGCCAAGTACAGGGTCGGGAGCAGTACTTC
v_gene: TRBV27; j_gene: TRBJ1-5; abundance: -; d_gene: TRBD1; CDR3aa: CASSAGQGGNQPQHF; CDR3nt: TGTGCCAGCAGTGCCGGACAGGGGGGCAATCAGCCCCAGCATTTT
v_gene: TRBV6-5; j_gene: TRBJ1-2; abundance: -; d_gene: -; CDR3aa: CASSYEGREGVYGYTF; CDR3nt: TGTGCCAGCAGTTACGAAGGCAGGGAGGGGGTTTATGGCTACACCTTC
v_gene: TRBV7-2; j_gene: TRBJ2-1; abundance: -; d_gene: TRBD2; CDR3aa: CASSLRTSALGDEQFF; CDR3nt: TGTGCCAGCAGCTTACGGACTAGCGCACTGGGCGATGAGCAGTTCTTC
v_gene: TRBV4-1; j_gene: TRBJ2-7; abundance: -; d_gene: TRBD2; CDR3aa: CASSQDPSGAVTGYEQYF; CDR3nt: TGCGCCAGCAGCCAAGATCCTAGCGGGGCAGTCACGGGTTACGAGCAGTACTTC
v_gene: TRBV4-1; j_gene: TRBJ2-3; abundance: few; d_gene: TRBD2; CDR3aa: CASSQDTGLASDTQYF; CDR3nt: TGCGCCAGCAGCCAAGATACAGGACTAGCTTCAGATACGCAGTATTTT
v_gene: TRBV9; j_gene: TRBJ2-7; abundance: -; d_gene: TRBD1; CDR3aa: CASSVRDRAYEQYF; CDR3nt: TGTGCCAGCAGCGTCCGGGACAGGGCCTACGAGCAGTACTTC
v_gene: TRBV9; j_gene: TRBJ2-3; abundance: -; d_gene: -; CDR3aa: CASSVDLDGTDTQYF; CDR3nt: TGTGCCAGCAGCGTAGATCTAGACGGCACAGATACGCAGTATTTT
v_gene: TRBV27; j_gene: TRBJ2-1; abundance: -; d_gene: TRBD2; CDR3aa: CASSSGLAGGDEQFF; CDR3nt: TGTGCCAGCAGTTCGGGACTAGCGGGAGGGGATGAGCAGTTCTTC
v_gene: TRBV11-2; j_gene: TRBJ2-1; abundance: -; d_gene: TRBD2; CDR3aa: CASSRRLAALFYNEQFF; CDR3nt: TGTGCCAGCAGCAGACGACTAGCGGCCCTTTTCTACAATGAGCAGTTCTTC
v_gene: TRBV27; j_gene: TRBJ2-7; abundance: -; d_gene: TRBD2; CDR3aa: CATGTSGPHEQYF; CDR3nt: TGTGCCACCGGGACTAGCGGCCCCCACGAGCAGTACTTC
v_gene: TRBV4-3; j_gene: TRBJ2-7; abundance: -; d_gene: -; CDR3aa: CASSHRRYLKPYEQYF; CDR3nt: TGCGCCAGCAGCCACCGCAGGTACCTAAAGCCCTACGAGCAGTACTTC
v_gene: TRBV7-9; j_gene: TRBJ1-4; abundance: -; d_gene: TRBD1; CDR3aa: CASSSGTGTGENEKLFF; CDR3nt: TGTGCCAGCAGCTCCGGTACGGGCACAGGGGAGAATGAAAAACTGTTTTTT
v_gene: TRBV4-3; j_gene: TRBJ2-1; abundance: -; d_gene: -; CDR3aa: CASSQDQRGGWVNEQFF; CDR3nt: TGCGCCAGCAGCCAAGACCAGAGGGGGGGCTGGGTCAATGAGCAGTTCTTC
v_gene: TRBV4-3; j_gene: TRBJ1-5; abundance: once; d_gene: TRBD1; CDR3aa: CASSQSWDSEYPPNQPQHF; CDR3nt: TGCGCCAGCAGCCAATCCTGGGACAGCGAATACCCACCCAATCAGCCCCAGCATTTT
v_gene: TRBV28; j_gene: TRBJ2-2; abundance: -; d_gene: TRBD1; CDR3aa: CASSFHSGEQGGSGELFF; CDR3nt: TGTGCCAGCAGTTTTCATAGTGGTGAACAGGGGGGATCCGGGGAGCTGTTTTTT
v_gene: TRBV28; j_gene: TRBJ1-5; abundance: -; d_gene: TRBD1; CDR3aa: CATRAGGADYQPQHF; CDR3nt: TGTGCCACCAGGGCAGGGGGTGCGGACTATCAGCCCCAGCATTTT
v_gene: TRBV29-1; j_gene: TRBJ2-5; abundance: -; d_gene: TRBD2; CDR3aa: CSVGPGLVRETQYF; CDR3nt: TGCAGCGTTGGGCCGGGACTAGTGAGAGAGACCCAGTACTTC
v_gene: TRBV5-1; j_gene: TRBJ1-2; abundance: -; d_gene: -; CDR3aa: CASSPWTEPQYGYTF; CDR3nt: TGCGCCAGCAGCCCGTGGACAGAGCCACAGTATGGCTACACCTTC
v_gene: TRBV2; j_gene: TRBJ2-3; abundance: -; d_gene: -; CDR3aa: CASRESPNTDTQYF; CDR3nt: TGTGCCAGCAGGGAGAGCCCGAACACAGATACGCAGTATTTT
v_gene: TRBV10-3; j_gene: TRBJ1-1; abundance: once; d_gene: TRBD1; CDR3aa: CAISESKGGQGNTEAFF; CDR3nt: TGTGCCATCAGTGAGTCGAAGGGGGGACAGGGAAACACTGAAGCTTTCTTT
v_gene: TRBV5-1; j_gene: TRBJ2-7; abundance: -; d_gene: TRBD1; CDR3aa: CASSLSRDRGRIPYEQYF; CDR3nt: TGCGCCAGCAGCCTGAGCCGGGACAGGGGGCGAATCCCCTACGAGCAGTACTTC
v_gene: TRBV27; j_gene: TRBJ2-3; abundance: -; d_gene: -; CDR3aa: CASSPEGQRNSSTDTQYF; CDR3nt: TGTGCCAGCAGCCCCGAAGGACAGCGCAATTCTAGCACAGATACGCAGTATTTT
v_gene: TRBV27; j_gene: TRBJ2-3; abundance: -; d_gene: TRBD1; CDR3aa: CASSQKLRGLRDTQYF; CDR3nt: TGTGCCAGCAGCCAAAAGCTCAGGGGGCTGAGAGATACGCAGTATTTT
v_gene: TRBV14; j_gene: TRBJ1-2; abundance: -; d_gene: -; CDR3aa: CASSQYRGGYGYTF; CDR3nt: TGTGCCAGCAGCCAATATCGGGGGGGCTATGGCTACACCTTC
v_gene: TRBV15; j_gene: TRBJ2-7; abundance: -; d_gene: -; CDR3aa: CATSRWDNSYEQYF; CDR3nt: TGTGCCACCAGCAGATGGGACAACTCCTACGAGCAGTACTTC
v_gene: TRBV2; j_gene: TRBJ2-1; abundance: -; d_gene: TRBD2; CDR3aa: CASSAKRGELAGGYNEQFF; CDR3nt: TGTGCCAGCAGTGCAAAGCGTGGAGAGCTAGCGGGAGGATACAATGAGCAGTTCTTC
v_gene: TRBV4-2; j_gene: TRBJ2-7; abundance: -; d_gene: TRBD2; CDR3aa: CASRNIAGGLTYEQYF; CDR3nt: TGTGCCAGCAGAAATATAGCGGGAGGGCTAACCTACGAGCAGTACTTC
v_gene: TRBV5-6; j_gene: TRBJ2-3; abundance: -; d_gene: -; CDR3aa: CASSLWAPTDTQYF; CDR3nt: TGTGCCAGCAGCTTGTGGGCCCCCACAGATACGCAGTATTTT
v_gene: TRBV25-1; j_gene: TRBJ2-5; abundance: -; d_gene: TRBD2; CDR3aa: CASSEYPRREGETQYF; CDR3nt: TGTGCCAGCAGTGAATATCCCCGCAGGGAGGGAGAGACCCAGTACTTC
v_gene: TRBV11-1; j_gene: TRBJ2-1; abundance: -; d_gene: -; CDR3aa: CASSLGPGSYNEQFF; CDR3nt: TGTGCCAGCAGCCTCGGACCGGGAAGCTACAATGAGCAGTTCTTC
v_gene: TRBV29-1; j_gene: TRBJ2-5; abundance: -; d_gene: TRBD2; CDR3aa: CSAHVGSGTSGRAGETQYF; CDR3nt: TGCAGCGCCCACGTGGGGTCCGGGACTAGCGGGAGGGCAGGGGAGACCCAGTACTTC
v_gene: TRBV27; j_gene: TRBJ2-7; abundance: -; d_gene: TRBD1; CDR3aa: CASSFLRDRGRYEQYF; CDR3nt: TGTGCCAGCAGTTTCCTCCGGGACAGGGGGCGCTACGAGCAGTACTTC
v_gene: TRBV5-1; j_gene: TRBJ2-2; abundance: -; d_gene: TRBD2; CDR3aa: CASSLAGGNTGELFF; CDR3nt: TGCGCCAGCAGCTTGGCGGGAGGGAACACCGGGGAGCTGTTTTTT
v_gene: TRBV28; j_gene: TRBJ1-1; abundance: -; d_gene: TRBD1; CDR3aa: CASSPFGTVRSTEAFF; CDR3nt: TGTGCCAGCAGTCCCTTTGGGACAGTCCGTTCCACTGAAGCTTTCTTT
v_gene: TRBV4-2; j_gene: TRBJ2-7; abundance: -; d_gene: TRBD2; CDR3aa: CASSQVGKGLAGVFSYEQYF; CDR3nt: TGTGCCAGCAGCCAAGTCGGTAAGGGACTAGCGGGAGTTTTCTCCTACGAGCAGTACTTC
v_gene: TRBV7-9; j_gene: TRBJ2-4; abundance: -; d_gene: -; CDR3aa: CASSLVGGPQYF; CDR3nt: TGTGCCAGCAGCTTAGTAGGGGGACCTCAGTACTTC
v_gene: TRBV29-1; j_gene: TRBJ2-7; abundance: -; d_gene: -; CDR3aa: CSVQDRRYEQYF; CDR3nt: TGCAGCGTTCAGGATAGACGCTACGAGCAGTACTTC
v_gene: TRBV7-9; j_gene: TRBJ2-5; abundance: -; d_gene: TRBD1; CDR3aa: CASSHGQGETQYF; CDR3nt: TGTGCCAGCAGCCACGGACAGGGAGAGACCCAGTACTTC
v_gene: TRBV4-2; j_gene: TRBJ2-7; abundance: -; d_gene: -; CDR3aa: CASSQDPTVSSYEQYF; CDR3nt: TGTGCCAGCAGCCAAGATCCGACAGTAAGCTCCTACGAGCAGTACTTC